The rows below give T cell receptor beta chains drawn from one sample of a study of blood T cell repertoires in COVID-19. The repertoire was sequenced with immunoSEQ multiplex PCR; TCRdb's copy has only in-frame clones and lacks some. The data hold over 400,000 clones, with about 89% observed a single time. Source material: peripheral blood. Receptors were obtained from a woman aged 50 to 65 with COVID-19, enrolled during active disease. The CDR3 runs from the conserved cysteine through the conserved F or W. The order of the fields is J gene, clone size, D gene, V gene, CDR3 protein, CDR3 DNA. A D gene is named only where the DNA matches it firmly. Some rows have no size entry. The others give once, few or many, or a class for an expanded clone.

TRBJ2-2	-	-	TRBV9	CASSVAKGFTRELFF	TGTGCCAGCAGCGTAGCTAAGGGGTTCACGAGGGAGCTGTTTTTT
TRBJ2-3	-	TRBD2	TRBV19	CASTQAGEGGTQYF	TGTGCCAGTACTCAAGCGGGGGAAGGTGGTACGCAGTATTTT
TRBJ1-2	once	-	TRBV5-1	CASSDPPGAGGYGYTF	TGCGCCAGCAGCGACCCGCCGGGGGCGGGGGGCTATGGCTACACCTTC
TRBJ2-6	-	-	TRBV19	CASSSRLLSSGANVLTF	TGTGCCAGTAGTAGCAGGCTCTTATCCTCTGGGGCCAACGTCCTGACTTTC
TRBJ1-5	-	-	TRBV5-1	CASSLQPGTFQPQHF	TGCGCCAGCAGCTTACAGCCTGGTACGTTTCAGCCCCAGCATTTT
TRBJ1-5	-	-	TRBV6-1	CASSEARNYQPQHF	TGTGCCAGCAGTGAAGCGAGGAATTATCAGCCCCAGCATTTT
TRBJ1-1	-	-	TRBV11-2	CASSPWTVEAFF	TGTGCCAGCAGCCCGTGGACAGTTGAAGCTTTCTTT
TRBJ2-7	few	TRBD2	TRBV30	CAWSSAGGIGYEQYF	TGTGCCTGGAGCTCAGCGGGGGGCATAGGGTACGAGCAGTACTTC
TRBJ2-7	-	-	TRBV2	CASSSDSSSYEQYF	TGTGCCAGCAGTTCGGACTCTAGCTCCTACGAGCAGTACTTC
TRBJ1-2	-	-	TRBV19	CASSPVRANYGYTF	TGTGCCAGTAGTCCAGTCAGGGCTAACTATGGCTACACCTTC
TRBJ2-7	-	-	TRBV9	CASSVEAGRTPYEQYF	TGTGCCAGCAGCGTAGAGGCGGGGAGGACCCCCTACGAGCAGTACTTC
TRBJ2-1	-	TRBD2	TRBV19	CASSIGPSGGASNEQFF	TGTGCCAGTAGTATAGGCCCTAGCGGGGGGGCTTCCAATGAGCAGTTCTTC
TRBJ2-2	once	-	TRBV24-1	CATSDLFVTNTGELFF	TGTGCCACCAGTGATTTATTCGTAACGAACACCGGGGAGCTGTTTTTT
TRBJ1-4	-	-	TRBV5-6	CASSSLGGVNEKLFF	TGTGCCAGCAGCTCCCTGGGGGGGGTTAATGAAAAACTGTTTTTT
TRBJ2-1	-	TRBD1	TRBV28	CASRSGGNSYNEQFF	TGTGCCAGCAGGTCAGGGGGCAACTCATACAATGAGCAGTTCTTC
TRBJ2-1	-	-	TRBV9	CASSVNPGGQSYNEQFF	TGTGCCAGCAGCGTTAACCCCGGGGGGCAATCCTACAATGAGCAGTTCTTC
TRBJ1-5	once	-	TRBV5-4	CASSFYNSNQPQHF	TGTGCCAGCAGTTTTTACAATAGCAATCAGCCCCAGCATTTT
TRBJ2-2	-	-	TRBV6-5	CASQTAGYGELFF	TGTGCCAGCCAAACGGCGGGGTACGGGGAGCTGTTTTTT
TRBJ2-1	-	TRBD2	TRBV5-1	CASSSPGLAGVNEQFF	TGCGCCAGCAGCTCACCGGGACTAGCGGGGGTCAATGAGCAGTTCTTC
TRBJ2-3	-	-	TRBV5-1	CASSLETGKYPTDTQYF	TGCGCCAGCAGCTTGGAAACAGGGAAGTACCCTACAGATACGCAGTATTTT
TRBJ2-7	once	-	TRBV7-8	CASSLAAGYSYEQYF	TGTGCCAGCAGCTTAGCAGCAGGCTACTCCTACGAGCAGTACTTC
TRBJ2-3	-	-	TRBV6-5	CASRAQVGTDTQYF	TGTGCCAGCAGGGCCCAGGTTGGGACAGATACGCAGTATTTT
TRBJ2-3	-	TRBD2	TRBV9	CASSIGTSGGAGTQYF	TGTGCCAGCAGCATCGGGACTAGCGGGGGGGCTGGTACGCAGTATTTT
TRBJ2-1	-	TRBD2	TRBV11-2	CASSLESQRGEQFF	TGTGCCAGCAGCTTAGAATCCCAGCGGGGAGAGCAGTTCTTC
TRBJ1-1	once	TRBD1	TRBV6-6	CASSRGRNTEAFF	TGTGCCAGCAGTAGGGGGCGAAATACTGAAGCTTTCTTT
TRBJ1-2	once	-	TRBV18	CASSRFSEDGYTF	TGTGCCAGCTCACGCTTCTCGGAGGATGGCTACACCTTC
TRBJ2-1	-	TRBD2	TRBV7-9	CASSTGTSVPDEQFF	TGTGCCAGCAGCACCGGGACTAGCGTCCCCGATGAGCAGTTCTTC
TRBJ1-1	-	-	TRBV11-2	CASSLRLDGEAFF	TGTGCCAGCAGCTTAAGGCTCGACGGGGAAGCTTTCTTT
TRBJ1-6	-	-	TRBV21-1	CASSKALLTGRTYNSPLHF	TGTGCCAGCAGCAAAGCGCTTTTGACAGGGAGAACCTATAATTCACCCCTCCACTTT
TRBJ2-7	-	TRBD1	TRBV19	CASTKDRGPWEQYF	TGTGCCAGTACCAAGGACAGGGGCCCGTGGGAGCAGTACTTC
TRBJ2-3	once	TRBD2	TRBV7-2	CASRLGRALAGTRTQYF	TGTGCCAGCAGGCTAGGGCGAGCGCTAGCGGGGACAAGGACGCAGTATTTT
TRBJ1-2	-	-	TRBV6-5	CASRQAGYGYTF	TGTGCCAGCAGGCAAGCCGGCTATGGCTACACCTTC
TRBJ2-1	-	TRBD2	TRBV5-1	CASSGSAGENEQFF	TGCGCCAGCAGCGGGTCAGCGGGGGAGAATGAGCAGTTCTTC
TRBJ1-5	-	TRBD1	TRBV19	CASSWDRDNQPQHF	TGTGCCAGTAGCTGGGACAGGGATAATCAGCCCCAGCATTTT
TRBJ2-1	once	-	TRBV11-2	CASSYYNEQFF	TGTGCCAGCAGTTACTACAATGAGCAGTTCTTC
TRBJ2-2	-	TRBD2	TRBV7-2	CASRTGLAGSTGELFF	TGTGCCAGCAGAACAGGCCTAGCGGGGAGCACCGGGGAGCTGTTTTTT
TRBJ2-1	many	TRBD2	TRBV6-6	CASSGRGGSDNEQFF	TGTGCCAGCAGTGGGCGGGGGGGGAGCGACAATGAGCAGTTCTTC
TRBJ1-4	-	-	TRBV9	CASSADWTNEKLFF	TGTGCCAGCAGTGCAGACTGGACTAATGAAAAACTGTTTTTT
TRBJ2-3	-	TRBD1	TRBV3-1/TRBV3-2	CASSPWGQEVTDTQYF	TGTGCCAGCAGTCCGTGGGGACAGGAGGTCACAGATACGCAGTATTTT
TRBJ2-3	-	TRBD2	TRBV9	CASSAGGPLGYTQYF	TGTGCCAGCAGCGCGGGGGGGCCTCTCGGATATACGCAGTATTTT
TRBJ2-2	-	TRBD2	TRBV11-3	CASSLVSGVGELFF	TGTGCCAGCAGCTTAGTGAGCGGGGTCGGGGAGCTGTTTTTT
TRBJ1-3	-	-	TRBV5-4	CASSPPPGVSSGNTIYF	TGTGCCAGCAGCCCACCACCGGGGGTGAGCTCTGGAAACACCATATATTTT
TRBJ2-5	-	-	TRBV30	CAWSGQGETQYF	TGTGCCTGGAGTGGACAAGGAGAGACCCAGTACTTC
TRBJ1-1	-	TRBD1	TRBV5-1	CASSGRQGRDTEAFF	TGCGCCAGCAGCGGAAGACAGGGTCGGGACACTGAAGCTTTCTTT
TRBJ1-2	-	TRBD1	TRBV5-4	CASSLPGQGTGGYTF	TGTGCCAGCAGCTTACCGGGACAGGGGACAGGTGGCTACACCTTC
TRBJ1-1	-	-	TRBV4-1	CASSQALRKDTEAFF	TGCGCCAGCAGCCAAGCCCTGAGGAAGGACACTGAAGCTTTCTTT
TRBJ2-7	-	TRBD1	TRBV10-3	CAISDGDRGYEQYF	TGTGCCATCAGTGATGGGGACAGGGGTTACGAGCAGTACTTC
TRBJ1-6	-	-	TRBV30	CAWSVRQNYSPLHF	TGTGCCTGGAGTGTACGTCAGAATTATTCACCCCTCCACTTT
TRBJ2-7	few	TRBD1	TRBV4-1	CASSPNRGWEQYF	TGCGCCAGCAGCCCAAACAGGGGCTGGGAGCAGTACTTC
TRBJ1-3	once	TRBD1	TRBV18	CASSPGTGIGNTIYF	TGTGCCAGCTCTCCCGGGACAGGGATTGGAAACACCATATATTTT
TRBJ1-1	-	-	TRBV11-2	CASSLSNRNTEAFF	TGTGCCAGCAGCCTAAGTAACAGGAACACTGAAGCTTTCTTT
TRBJ1-5	-	TRBD1	TRBV19	CASSIELQGKEHF	TGTGCCAGTAGTATAGAACTACAGGGGAAAGAGCATTTT
TRBJ1-1	-	-	TRBV14	CASSQFTGNTEAFF	TGTGCCAGCAGCCAATTTACAGGGAACACTGAAGCTTTCTTT
TRBJ2-3	-	-	TRBV5-1	CASRLFYRVRGTDTQYF	TGCGCCAGCAGGCTTTTTTACAGGGTGAGAGGCACAGATACGCAGTATTTT
TRBJ2-3	-	TRBD2	TRBV10-2	CASRSGTSGIDTQYF	TGCGCCAGCAGATCCGGGACTAGCGGAATAGATACGCAGTATTTT
TRBJ2-2	-	TRBD2	TRBV2	CASSEARIAGNTGELFF	TGTGCCAGCAGTGAAGCCCGGATAGCGGGGAACACCGGGGAGCTGTTTTTT
TRBJ1-2	-	-	TRBV4-1	CASSRFDRGNNYGYTF	TGCGCCAGCAGCCGCTTTGATCGGGGAAATAACTATGGCTACACCTTC
TRBJ1-3	-	-	TRBV4-1	CASSRSGGAPKISGNTIYF	TGCGCCAGCAGCCGTTCGGGGGGGGCGCCGAAAATCTCTGGAAACACCATATATTTT
TRBJ1-2	once	TRBD1	TRBV28	CASADRDYGYTF	TGTGCCAGCGCGGACAGGGACTATGGCTACACCTTC
TRBJ1-3	-	-	TRBV4-1	CASSRLEISGNTIYF	TGCGCCAGCAGCCGCCTAGAGATCTCTGGAAACACCATATATTTT